This T cell receptor (beta chain) was sequenced during a study of OX40 agonist ivuxolimab in advanced cancers. Study-wide results and limits: A proportion of nonresponders additionally exhibited low normalized T-cell clonal expansion.

This clone appeared a single time. The target antigen is unknown. Measured with immunoSEQ multiplex PCR; TCRdb has only the in-frame clones, and not every one. Of 72,000 or so clones in the sample, 80% were seen once. Blood was sampled at baseline, cycle 4 day 1, and cycle 7 day 1. The CDR3 contains 14 residues. Germline V gene sequence: CDR1 SGHVS, CDR2 FNYEAQ. V lost 0 bases, J lost 4 bases, and 3 bases stayed unmatched. Material: CD4+ or CD8+ T cells sorted from blood, obtained in a trial of the OX40 agonist ivuxolimab. The source of this sequence is an adult with an advanced solid tumor such as melanoma, head and neck, liver or kidney cancer. The chain combines TRBV7-6 with TRBJ2-7; 7 bases line up with TRBD1. The CDR3 spells CASSLAGTDYEQYF. CDR3 bases: TGTGCCAGCAGCTTAGCGGGGACAGATTACGAGCAGTACTTC.